This is a list of T cell receptor beta chains from one sample in a study of T-cell reconstitution after alpha-beta-depleted transplantation in children. In TCRdb, the PCR reads were re-called with MiXCR into one record per CDR3 protein. The data contain 450,000 to 600,000 distinct CDR3 sequences, 10% to 15% of them singletons. Sample: PBMCs, mostly from graft donor cells, taken 360 days after TCRalphabeta/CD19-depleted stem cell transplant. These receptors were obtained from a male patient under 18 who had a stem cell transplant for acute myeloid leukemia, so the T cells may come from the graft donor. CDR3s include the opening cysteine and the closing phenylalanine or tryptophan. The order of the fields is J gene, D gene, V gene, CDR3 protein. A D gene is named only where the DNA matches it firmly.

TRBJ1-1,.,TRBV20-1,CSARTGTEAFF
TRBJ2-7,TRBD2,TRBV28,CASSPPGGPYEQYF
TRBJ2-1,.,TRBV7-8,CASSLNSPSSYNEQFF
TRBJ2-1,TRBD2,TRBV12-5,CASGPYPSGSYNEQFF
TRBJ2-1,TRBD2,TRBV14,CASSDLLAGYFKDRNEQFF
TRBJ1-5,TRBD1,TRBV10-3,CAISDTGGSNQPQHF
TRBJ2-7,TRBD2,TRBV12-3/TRBV12-4,CASSSRTSGKAYEQYF
TRBJ2-7,.,TRBV7-2,CASSLVLFGGAYEQYF
TRBJ2-5,TRBD2,TRBV28,CASTPPVYSGRVFETQYF
TRBJ2-1,TRBD2,TRBV20-1,CSARGGAGDGRGEQFF
TRBJ1-2,.,TRBV18,CASSPKGEGVNGYTF
TRBJ2-2,TRBD2,TRBV7-3,CASSYFGLAGLNTGELFF
TRBJ2-7,.,TRBV20-1,CSAPFLAGSGAYEQYF
TRBJ2-3,.,TRBV20-1,CSAAMRARWVPDTQYF
TRBJ2-7,TRBD2,TRBV6-1,CASSTAGLAPYEQYF
TRBJ1-2,.,TRBV20-1,CSASNPTANYGYTF
TRBJ2-7,.,TRBV28,CASSFGRFGYEQYF
TRBJ2-1,TRBD2,TRBV9,CASSVGVAGESNEQFF
TRBJ2-3,.,TRBV4-2,CASSSPNRGTDTQYF
TRBJ2-1,.,TRBV9,CASSVGFF
TRBJ1-1,.,TRBV18,CASSLLRGWTEAFF
TRBJ2-3,.,TRBV6-5,CASKRSSTDTQYF
TRBJ1-6,.,TRBV10-3,CAISEGLRSSPLHF
TRBJ2-1,TRBD2,TRBV20-1,CSADPSGTSGLEQFF
TRBJ2-7,TRBD1,TRBV5-6,CASSLTGWYEQYF
TRBJ2-2,TRBD1,TRBV7-6,CASTWVPLAGTGLDGELFF
TRBJ2-7,.,TRBV20-1,CSARDLGAGLWYF
TRBJ2-1,TRBD2,TRBV6-2/TRBV6-3,CASSYAGGPSGFSYNEQFF
TRBJ2-5,.,TRBV18,CASTRYSLPGETQYF
TRBJ2-7,.,TRBV27,CASSPRDILSYEQYF
TRBJ2-5,TRBD2,TRBV10-3,CAISRGGPQYF
TRBJ2-1,TRBD2,TRBV5-1,CASSLVEREGPNEQFF
TRBJ2-7,.,TRBV29-1,CSVEGRETYEQYF
TRBJ2-1,TRBD2,TRBV12-3/TRBV12-4,CASRFSGYSYNEQFF
TRBJ1-1,.,TRBV10-3,CAISETFFGATEAFF